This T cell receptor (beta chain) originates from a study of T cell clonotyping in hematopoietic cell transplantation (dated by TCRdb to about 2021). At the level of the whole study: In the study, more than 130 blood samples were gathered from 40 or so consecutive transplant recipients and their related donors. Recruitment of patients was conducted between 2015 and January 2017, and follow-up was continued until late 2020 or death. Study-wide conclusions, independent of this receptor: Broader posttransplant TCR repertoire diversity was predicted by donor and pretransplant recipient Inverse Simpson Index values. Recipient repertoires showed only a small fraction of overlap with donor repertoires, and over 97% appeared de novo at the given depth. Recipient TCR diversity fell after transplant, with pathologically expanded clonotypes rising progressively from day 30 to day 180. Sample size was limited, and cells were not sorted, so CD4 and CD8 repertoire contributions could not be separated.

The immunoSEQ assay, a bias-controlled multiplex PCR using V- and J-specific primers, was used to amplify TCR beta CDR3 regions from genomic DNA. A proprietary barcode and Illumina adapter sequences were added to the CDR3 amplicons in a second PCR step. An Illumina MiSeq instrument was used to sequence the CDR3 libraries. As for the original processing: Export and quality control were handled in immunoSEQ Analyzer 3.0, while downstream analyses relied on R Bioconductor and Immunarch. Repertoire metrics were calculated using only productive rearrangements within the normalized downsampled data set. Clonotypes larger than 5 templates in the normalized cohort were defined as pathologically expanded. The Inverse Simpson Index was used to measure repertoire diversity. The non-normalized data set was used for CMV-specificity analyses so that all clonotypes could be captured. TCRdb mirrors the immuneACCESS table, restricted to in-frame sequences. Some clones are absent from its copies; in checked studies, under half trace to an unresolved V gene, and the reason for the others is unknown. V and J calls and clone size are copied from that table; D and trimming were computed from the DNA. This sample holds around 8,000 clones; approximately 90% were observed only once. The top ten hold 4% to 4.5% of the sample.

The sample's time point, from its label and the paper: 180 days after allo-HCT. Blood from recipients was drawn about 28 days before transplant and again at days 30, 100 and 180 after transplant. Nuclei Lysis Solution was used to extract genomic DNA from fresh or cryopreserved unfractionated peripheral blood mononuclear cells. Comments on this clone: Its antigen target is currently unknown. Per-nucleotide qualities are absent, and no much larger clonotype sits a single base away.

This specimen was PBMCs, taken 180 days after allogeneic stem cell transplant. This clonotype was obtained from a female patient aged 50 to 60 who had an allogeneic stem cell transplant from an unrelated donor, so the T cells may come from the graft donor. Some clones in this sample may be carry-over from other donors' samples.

The nucleotide sequence is TGTGCCAGCAGTTCCGGGACTTACTCCTTCGGCTACACCTTC. Translated, it reads CASSSGTYSFGYTF. This sequence uses TRBV2 and TRBJ1-2; the D gene is perhaps TRBD1, on 5 matching bases. There are 14 amino acids in the CDR3, from cysteine to phenylalanine inclusive. CDR3 DNA is the only sequence kept; it has 42 bases, read in frame from the first base. At the junction V is shortened by 5 bases and J by 8 bases, with 18 bases in between. From a lookup of the germline V gene, CDR1 and CDR2 are SNHLY and FYNNEI.